This TCR beta chain was found in a study of CD8 T cells in ankylosing spondylitis. Findings and caveats of the study: Relatively scarce in peripheral blood, disease-linked clones were CD8+. The study identified a TCR beta motif of eight highly homologous variants that appeared characteristic of ankylosing spondylitis blood. Matched ankylosing spondylitis synovial fluid reportedly contained a significantly enriched population of disease-linked clones. Past research had described some motif variants in reactive arthritis synovial fluid and blood.

As concerns this clonotype: Antigen unknown.

V dropped 3 bases and J dropped 0 bases, with 5 bases sitting between them. There are 13 residues in the CDR3. CDR1 is DFQATT and CDR2 is SNEGSKA in the germline V gene (reference sequence). TCRdb used MiXCR to reprocess the 5' RACE reads, holding one entry per CDR3 protein. The data show approximately 150,000 distinct CDR3 sequences, under 35% seen once. This clonotype originated in a male donor with ankylosing spondylitis. The chain is built from TRBV20-1 and TRBJ2-2; no reliable D call. Sequenced material: synovial fluid, either unsorted or a sorted T cell fraction (not recorded which). CDR3 DNA: TGCAGTGCTAGTCTCCCGAACACCGGGGAGCTGTTTTTT. Translated: CSASLPNTGELFF.